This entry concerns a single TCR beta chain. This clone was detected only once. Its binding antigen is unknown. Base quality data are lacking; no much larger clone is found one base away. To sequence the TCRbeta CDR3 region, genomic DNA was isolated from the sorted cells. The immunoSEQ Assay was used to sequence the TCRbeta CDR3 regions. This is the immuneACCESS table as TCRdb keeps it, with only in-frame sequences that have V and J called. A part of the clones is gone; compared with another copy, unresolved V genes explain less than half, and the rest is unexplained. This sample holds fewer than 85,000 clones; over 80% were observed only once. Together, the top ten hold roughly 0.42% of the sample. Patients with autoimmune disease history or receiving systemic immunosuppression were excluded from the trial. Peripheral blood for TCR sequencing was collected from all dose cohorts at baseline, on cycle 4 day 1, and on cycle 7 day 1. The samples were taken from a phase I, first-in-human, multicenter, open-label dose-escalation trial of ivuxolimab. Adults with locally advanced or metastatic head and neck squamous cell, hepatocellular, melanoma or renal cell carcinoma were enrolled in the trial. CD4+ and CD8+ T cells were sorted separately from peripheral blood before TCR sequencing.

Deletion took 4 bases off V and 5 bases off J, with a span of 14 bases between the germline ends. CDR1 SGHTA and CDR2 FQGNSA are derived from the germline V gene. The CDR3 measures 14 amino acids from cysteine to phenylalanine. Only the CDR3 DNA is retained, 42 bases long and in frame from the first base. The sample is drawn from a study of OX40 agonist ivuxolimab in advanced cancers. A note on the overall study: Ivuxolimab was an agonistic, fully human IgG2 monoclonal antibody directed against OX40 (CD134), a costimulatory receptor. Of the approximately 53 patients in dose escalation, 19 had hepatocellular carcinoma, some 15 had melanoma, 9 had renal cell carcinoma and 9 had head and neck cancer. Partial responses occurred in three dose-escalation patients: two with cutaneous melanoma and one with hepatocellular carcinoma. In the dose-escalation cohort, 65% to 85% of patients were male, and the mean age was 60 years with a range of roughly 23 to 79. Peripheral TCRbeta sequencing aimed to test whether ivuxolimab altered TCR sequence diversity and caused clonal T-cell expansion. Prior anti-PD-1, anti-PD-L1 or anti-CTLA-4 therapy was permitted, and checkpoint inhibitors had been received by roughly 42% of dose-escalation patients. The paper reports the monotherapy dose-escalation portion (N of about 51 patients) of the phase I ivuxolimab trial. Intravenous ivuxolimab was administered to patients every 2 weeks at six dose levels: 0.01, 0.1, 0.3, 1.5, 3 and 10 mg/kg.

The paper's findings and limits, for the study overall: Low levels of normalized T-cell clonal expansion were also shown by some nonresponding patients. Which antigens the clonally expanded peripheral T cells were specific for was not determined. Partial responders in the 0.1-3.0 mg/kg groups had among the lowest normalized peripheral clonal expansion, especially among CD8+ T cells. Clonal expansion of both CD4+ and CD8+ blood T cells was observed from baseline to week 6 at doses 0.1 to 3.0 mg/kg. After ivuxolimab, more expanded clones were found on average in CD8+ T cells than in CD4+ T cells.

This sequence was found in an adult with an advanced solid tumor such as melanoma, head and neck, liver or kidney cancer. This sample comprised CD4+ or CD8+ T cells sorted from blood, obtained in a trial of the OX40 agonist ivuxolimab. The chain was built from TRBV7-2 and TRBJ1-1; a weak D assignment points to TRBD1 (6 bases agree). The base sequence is TGTGCCAGCAGCTCCAGGGAAGGGGGGACTGAAGCTTTCTTT. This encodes CASSSREGGTEAFF.